This TCR beta chain stems from a study of cytomegalovirus exposure and HLA in healthy donors. V shed 3 bases and J shed 7 bases, with 16 bases lying between them. The CDR3 runs 14 residues. The germline V gene has CDR1 LNHDA and CDR2 SQIVND (reference sequence). Use of 60 Vbeta and 13 Jbeta primers characterized the PCR. Generated by immunoSEQ multiplex PCR, the TCRdb table keeps only in-frame clones and is missing some. The table lists about 110,000 clones, 60% to 85% of them singletons. This clone was recorded only once. J is TRBJ2-7 and V is TRBV19; D is perhaps TRBD2 (6 bases). The receptor comes from a woman in her fifties or sixties in good health and CMV-seropositive. The sequencing input was PBMCs. The CDR3 here is CASSMTRLVGEQYF. The DNA for the CDR3 is TGTGCCAGTAGTATGACTAGATTGGTCGGTGAGCAGTACTTC.